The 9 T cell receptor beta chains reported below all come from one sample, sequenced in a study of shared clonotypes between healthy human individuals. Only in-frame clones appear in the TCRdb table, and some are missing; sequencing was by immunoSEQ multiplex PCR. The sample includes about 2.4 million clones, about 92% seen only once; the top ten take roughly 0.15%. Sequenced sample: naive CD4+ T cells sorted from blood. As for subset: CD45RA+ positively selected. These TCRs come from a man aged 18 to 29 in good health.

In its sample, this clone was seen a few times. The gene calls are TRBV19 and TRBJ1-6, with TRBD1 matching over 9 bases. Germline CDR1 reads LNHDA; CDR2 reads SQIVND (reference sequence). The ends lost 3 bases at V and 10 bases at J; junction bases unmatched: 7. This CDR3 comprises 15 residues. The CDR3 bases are TGTGCCAGTAGTATTTCCCGACAGGGGGAGTCACCCCTCCACTTT. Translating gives CASSISRQGESPLHF.

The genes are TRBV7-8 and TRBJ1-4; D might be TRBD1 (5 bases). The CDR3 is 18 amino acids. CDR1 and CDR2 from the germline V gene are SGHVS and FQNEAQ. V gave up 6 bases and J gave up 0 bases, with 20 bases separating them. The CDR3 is CASSDPAGQRATNEKLFF. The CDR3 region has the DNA TGTGCCAGCAGTGATCCCGCCGGACAACGCGCAACTAATGAAAAACTGTTTTTT.

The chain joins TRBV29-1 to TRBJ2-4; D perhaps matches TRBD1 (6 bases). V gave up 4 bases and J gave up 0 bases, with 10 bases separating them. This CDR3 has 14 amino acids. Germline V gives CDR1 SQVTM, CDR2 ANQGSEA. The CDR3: CSVAGQLAKNIQYF. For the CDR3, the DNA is TGCAGCGTTGCCGGACAGCTAGCCAAAAACATTCAGTACTTC.

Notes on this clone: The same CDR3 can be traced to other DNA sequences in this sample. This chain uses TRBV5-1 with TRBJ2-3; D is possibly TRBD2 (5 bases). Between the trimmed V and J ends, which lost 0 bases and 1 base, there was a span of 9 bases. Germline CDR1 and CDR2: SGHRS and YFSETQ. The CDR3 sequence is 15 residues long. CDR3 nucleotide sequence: TGCGCCAGCAGCTTGGGAGGGTCTCGCACAGATACGCAGTATTTT. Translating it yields CASSLGGSRTDTQYF.

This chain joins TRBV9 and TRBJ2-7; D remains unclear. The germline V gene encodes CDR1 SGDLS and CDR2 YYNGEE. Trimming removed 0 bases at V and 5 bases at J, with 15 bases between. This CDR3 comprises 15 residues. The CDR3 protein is CASSVEPHVVDEQYF. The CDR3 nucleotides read TGTGCCAGCAGCGTAGAACCCCACGTGGTAGACGAGCAGTACTTC.

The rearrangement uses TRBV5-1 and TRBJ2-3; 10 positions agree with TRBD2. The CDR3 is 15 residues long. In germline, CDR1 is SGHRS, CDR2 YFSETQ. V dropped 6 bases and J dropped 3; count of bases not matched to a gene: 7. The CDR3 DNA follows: TGCGCCAGCACCTTCGGACTAGCGGAAACAGATACGCAGTATTTT. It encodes CASTFGLAETDTQYF.

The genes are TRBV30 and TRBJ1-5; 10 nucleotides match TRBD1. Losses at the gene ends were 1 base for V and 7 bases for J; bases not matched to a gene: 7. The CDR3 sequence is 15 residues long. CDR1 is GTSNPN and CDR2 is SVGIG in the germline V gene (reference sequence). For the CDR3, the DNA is TGTGCCTGGAGTGCCGGGACAGGGGCAGAGCAGCCCCAGCATTTT. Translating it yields CAWSAGTGAEQPQHF. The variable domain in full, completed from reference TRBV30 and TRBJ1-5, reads SQTIHQWPATLVQPVGSPLSLECTVEGTSNPNLYWYRQAAGRGLQLLFYSVGIGQISSEVPQNLSASRPQDRQFILSSKKLLLSDSGFYLCAWSAGTGAEQPQHFGDGTRLSIL.

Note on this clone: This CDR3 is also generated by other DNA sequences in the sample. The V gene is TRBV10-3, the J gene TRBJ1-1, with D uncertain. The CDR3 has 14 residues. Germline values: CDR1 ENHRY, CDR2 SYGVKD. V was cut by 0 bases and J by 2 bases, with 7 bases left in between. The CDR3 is CAISESAGNTEAFF. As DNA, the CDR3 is TGTGCCATCAGTGAGTCGGCGGGTAACACTGAAGCTTTCTTT.

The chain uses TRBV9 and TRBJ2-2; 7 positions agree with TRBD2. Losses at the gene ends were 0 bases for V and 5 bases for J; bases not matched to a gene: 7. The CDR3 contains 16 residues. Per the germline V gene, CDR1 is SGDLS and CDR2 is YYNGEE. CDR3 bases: TGTGCCAGCAGCGTAGTCCCCGCGGGAGTGACCGGGGAGCTGTTTTTT. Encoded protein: CASSVVPAGVTGELFF.